This T cell receptor (beta chain) was profiled in a study of T cells in pancreatic ductal adenocarcinoma. The selected patients with pancreatic ductal adenocarcinoma had surgery but no neoadjuvant therapy. Study findings and constraints: Blood clonality (roughly 0.07) did not differ significantly from tumor (about 0.12).

Clones were sequenced by immunoSEQ multiplex PCR, and TCRdb holds only the in-frame ones, with some missing. The sample includes roughly 100,000 clones, about 95% of them seen just once. Germline assignment: CDR1 LNHNV and CDR2 YYDKDF (reference sequence). The CDR3 spans 17 residues. The junction had 6 bases not matched to a gene; V was cut back by 0 bases and J by 3 bases. About this clone: The antigen is undetermined.

The chain recombines TRBV15 with TRBJ2-3; 10 positions match TRBD1. The sequenced sample consisted of PBMCs. The sequence came from a human donor with pancreatic ductal adenocarcinoma. CDR3 protein: CATSRDYSDRGTDTQYF. The DNA for the CDR3 is TGTGCCACCAGCAGAGATTATTCGGACAGGGGGACAGATACGCAGTATTTT.